One sample yielded the 16 T cell receptor beta chains listed below, sequenced in a study of blood T cell repertoires in COVID-19. Profiled with immunoSEQ multiplex PCR; TCRdb holds only in-frame clones, not every one. The data contain 270,000 or so clones, just under 90% of them singletons. Source material: peripheral blood. These receptors were collected from a woman aged 25 to 39 with COVID-19, enrolled during active disease.

This clone was counted a single time. The chain couples TRBV15 to TRBJ1-6; perhaps TRBD1 as D (5 bases). Germline values: CDR1 LNHNV, CDR2 YYDKDF (reference sequence). Trimming removed 3 bases from V and 2 bases from J, with 14 bases in between. This CDR3 has 17 residues. The CDR3 coding sequence is TGTGCCACCAGCAGTACCCAGGGTAGAACCTATAATTCACCCCTCCACTTT. This codes for CATSSTQGRTYNSPLHF. Full variable domain (missing parts from reference TRBV15 and TRBJ1-6): DAMVIQNPRYQVTQFGKPVTLSCSQTLNHNVMYWYQQKSSQAPKLLFHYYDKDFNNEADTPDNFQSRRPNTSFCFLDIRSPGLGDTAMYLCATSSTQGRTYNSPLHFGNGTRLTVT.

The genes are TRBV29-1 and TRBJ1-1; D is unclear. Trimming stripped 0 bases from V and 7 bases from J, with 9 bases between. The CDR3 sequence is 12 residues long. Germline V gene sequence: CDR1 SQVTM, CDR2 ANQGSEA. This CDR3 is CSVEDRRDEAFF. The CDR3 DNA is TGCAGCGTTGAAGATCGGAGGGATGAAGCTTTCTTT.

The J gene is TRBJ2-5, the V gene TRBV19; 8 bases are shared with TRBD1. After removal of 6 bases from V and 4 bases from J, the junction contained 10 bases not matched to a gene. From germline, CDR1 is LNHDA and CDR2 SQIVND (reference sequence). There are 15 residues in the CDR3. CDR3 coding DNA: TGTGCCAGTAGGAGGACAGGGCCTGAGCGAGAGACCCAGTACTTC. Residues: CASRRTGPERETQYF.

The J gene is TRBJ1-2, the V gene TRBV2, with no clear D. Per germline, CDR1 SNHLY and CDR2 FYNNEI. The CDR3 loop spans 13 amino acids. Trimming cost V 5 bases and J 2 bases, with 9 bases left between them. As DNA, the CDR3 is TGTGCCAGCAGTAGAGCGGGAAACTATGGCTACACCTTC. Amino acids: CASSRAGNYGYTF.

The chain carries TRBV11-1 and TRBJ2-3, with D unresolved. The germline gives CDR1 SGHAT, CDR2 FQDESV (reference sequence). The CDR3 has 16 amino acids. V lost 1 base, J lost 0 bases, and 11 bases lay in between. CDR3: CASSLVPSSSTDTQYF. The CDR3 DNA sequence: TGTGCCAGCAGCTTAGTCCCGTCGTCTAGCACAGATACGCAGTATTTT.

This sequence joins TRBV3-1 (or the pseudogene TRBV3-2) and TRBJ1-6; D not certain. Deletions cut 2 bases from V and 13 bases from J, with 15 bases between. Per germline, CDR1 LGHDT and CDR2 YNNKEL (reference sequence). CDR3 length: 14 residues. The CDR3 sequence is CASSQKSSRGPLHF. For the CDR3, the DNA is TGTGCCAGCAGCCAAAAGAGCTCGCGAGGTCCCCTCCACTTT.

The sample holds one count of this clone. The chain employs TRBV16 and TRBJ1-1; 7 nucleotides match TRBD1. With 4 bases clipped from V and 1 base from J, the junction kept 9 bases outside the gene matches. There are 16 residues in the CDR3. Germline values: CDR1 KGHSY, CDR2 FQNENV. CDR3: CASSRLTGNANTEAFF. The CDR3 region has the DNA TGTGCCAGCAGCCGATTGACAGGGAATGCGAACACTGAAGCTTTCTTT.

Written as DNA, the CDR3 is TGTGCCACCAGTGACCCCAGGATTAGCACCGGGGAGCTGTTTTTT. Its translation is CATSDPRISTGELFF. The rearrangement links TRBV24-1 to TRBJ2-2; no clear D. Trimming removed 4 bases from V and 4 bases from J, with 12 bases in between. Germline V gives CDR1 KGHDR, CDR2 SFDVKD. The CDR3 has 15 amino acids.

This chain uses TRBV12-5 with TRBJ2-1, with 9 positions matching TRBD2. CDR3 length equals 17 residues. The V and J ends lost 0 bases and 3 bases, in that order; junction bases with no gene match: 6. The germline V gene encodes CDR1 LGHNT and CDR2 FRNRAP. The CDR3 reads CASGLVRSGGRYNEQFF. For the CDR3, the DNA is TGTGCTAGTGGTTTGGTCCGTAGCGGGGGCCGCTACAATGAGCAGTTCTTC. The whole variable domain, remainder taken from reference TRBV12-5 and TRBJ2-1, is DARVTQTPRHKVTEMGQEVTMRCQPILGHNTVFWYRQTMMQGLELLAYFRNRAPLDDSGMPKDRFSAEMPDATLATLKIQPSEPRDSAVYFCASGLVRSGGRYNEQFFGPGTRLTVL.

This chain uses TRBV4-1 with TRBJ1-5; TRBD1 agrees at 10 bases. The V and J ends lost 4 bases and 8 bases, in that order; junction bases with no gene match: 11. Germline CDR1 and CDR2: MGHRA and YSYEKL. CDR3 length equals 16 residues. The CDR3: CASSPVAGQGIKPQHF. The CDR3 nucleotides are TGCGCCAGCAGCCCAGTGGCGGGACAGGGGATCAAGCCCCAGCATTTT.

This chain links TRBV14 with TRBJ2-3; TRBD1 aligns across 8 bases. CDR1 is SGHDN and CDR2 is FVKESK in the germline V gene. The CDR3 covers 17 residues. Unmatched junction bases numbered 13, after V lost 2 bases and J lost 6 bases. The CDR3 sequence is CASSQLRTGPSMDTQYF. The CDR3 DNA reads TGTGCCAGCAGCCAACTCAGGACAGGGCCCTCTATGGATACGCAGTATTTT. Supplemented by reference TRBV14 and TRBJ2-3, the full variable domain reads EAGVTQFPSHSVIEKGQTVTLRCDPISGHDNLYWYRRVMGKEIKFLLHFVKESKQDESGMPNNRFLAERTGGTYSTLKVQPAELEDSGVYFCASSQLRTGPSMDTQYFGPGTRLTVL.

The chain links TRBV6-1 to TRBJ1-2; 7 bases line up with TRBD1. With 2 bases clipped from V and 6 bases from J, the junction kept 9 bases outside the gene matches. Germline CDR1 and CDR2: MNHNS and SASEGT. This CDR3 spans 15 amino acids. The chain's CDR3 is CASSESRRGRDGYTF. CDR3 in DNA: TGTGCCAGCAGTGAATCTCGGAGGGGGCGAGATGGCTACACCTTC.

J is TRBJ2-7 and V is TRBV7-2; 7 positions match TRBD2. The CDR3 is made up of 15 amino acids. Germline CDR1 reads SGHTA; CDR2 reads FQGNSA. J lost 5 bases, V lost 3 bases, and 10 bases had no gene match. In nucleotides, the CDR3 is TGTGCCAGCAGCTTCGTTGGTAGCGGGTACCACGAGCAGTACTTC. Protein: CASSFVGSGYHEQYF.

The chain is built from TRBV7-9 and TRBJ2-7; TRBD1 matches at 7 bases. The CDR3 consists of 16 residues. V shed 4 bases, J shed 4 bases, and the junction held 13 bases outside the gene matches. Germline assignment: CDR1 SEHNR and CDR2 FQNEAQ (reference sequence). In nucleotides, the CDR3 is TGTGCCAGCAGCTCAACGTCCGGGACAGCAATATACGAGCAGTACTTC. Its protein is CASSSTSGTAIYEQYF.

This sequence joins TRBV6-5 and TRBJ2-1; D is unresolved. Germline CDR1 is MNHEY and CDR2 is SVGAGI. Trimming stripped 5 bases from V and 0 bases from J, with 8 bases between. This CDR3 region has 14 residues. CDR3 sequence (DNA): TGTGCCAGCAGTCCCGCTACCTCCTACAATGAGCAGTTCTTC. It codes for CASSPATSYNEQFF.

The gene calls are TRBV27 and TRBJ1-1, with 7 bases identical to TRBD1. This CDR3 spans 13 amino acids. Germline assignment: CDR1 MNHEY and CDR2 SMNVEV (reference sequence). J gave up 3 bases and V 4 bases, and 2 bases lay outside the gene matches. CDR3 sequence (DNA): TGTGCCAGCAGTTATACAGGGGACACTGAAGCTTTCTTT. Translation gives CASSYTGDTEAFF.